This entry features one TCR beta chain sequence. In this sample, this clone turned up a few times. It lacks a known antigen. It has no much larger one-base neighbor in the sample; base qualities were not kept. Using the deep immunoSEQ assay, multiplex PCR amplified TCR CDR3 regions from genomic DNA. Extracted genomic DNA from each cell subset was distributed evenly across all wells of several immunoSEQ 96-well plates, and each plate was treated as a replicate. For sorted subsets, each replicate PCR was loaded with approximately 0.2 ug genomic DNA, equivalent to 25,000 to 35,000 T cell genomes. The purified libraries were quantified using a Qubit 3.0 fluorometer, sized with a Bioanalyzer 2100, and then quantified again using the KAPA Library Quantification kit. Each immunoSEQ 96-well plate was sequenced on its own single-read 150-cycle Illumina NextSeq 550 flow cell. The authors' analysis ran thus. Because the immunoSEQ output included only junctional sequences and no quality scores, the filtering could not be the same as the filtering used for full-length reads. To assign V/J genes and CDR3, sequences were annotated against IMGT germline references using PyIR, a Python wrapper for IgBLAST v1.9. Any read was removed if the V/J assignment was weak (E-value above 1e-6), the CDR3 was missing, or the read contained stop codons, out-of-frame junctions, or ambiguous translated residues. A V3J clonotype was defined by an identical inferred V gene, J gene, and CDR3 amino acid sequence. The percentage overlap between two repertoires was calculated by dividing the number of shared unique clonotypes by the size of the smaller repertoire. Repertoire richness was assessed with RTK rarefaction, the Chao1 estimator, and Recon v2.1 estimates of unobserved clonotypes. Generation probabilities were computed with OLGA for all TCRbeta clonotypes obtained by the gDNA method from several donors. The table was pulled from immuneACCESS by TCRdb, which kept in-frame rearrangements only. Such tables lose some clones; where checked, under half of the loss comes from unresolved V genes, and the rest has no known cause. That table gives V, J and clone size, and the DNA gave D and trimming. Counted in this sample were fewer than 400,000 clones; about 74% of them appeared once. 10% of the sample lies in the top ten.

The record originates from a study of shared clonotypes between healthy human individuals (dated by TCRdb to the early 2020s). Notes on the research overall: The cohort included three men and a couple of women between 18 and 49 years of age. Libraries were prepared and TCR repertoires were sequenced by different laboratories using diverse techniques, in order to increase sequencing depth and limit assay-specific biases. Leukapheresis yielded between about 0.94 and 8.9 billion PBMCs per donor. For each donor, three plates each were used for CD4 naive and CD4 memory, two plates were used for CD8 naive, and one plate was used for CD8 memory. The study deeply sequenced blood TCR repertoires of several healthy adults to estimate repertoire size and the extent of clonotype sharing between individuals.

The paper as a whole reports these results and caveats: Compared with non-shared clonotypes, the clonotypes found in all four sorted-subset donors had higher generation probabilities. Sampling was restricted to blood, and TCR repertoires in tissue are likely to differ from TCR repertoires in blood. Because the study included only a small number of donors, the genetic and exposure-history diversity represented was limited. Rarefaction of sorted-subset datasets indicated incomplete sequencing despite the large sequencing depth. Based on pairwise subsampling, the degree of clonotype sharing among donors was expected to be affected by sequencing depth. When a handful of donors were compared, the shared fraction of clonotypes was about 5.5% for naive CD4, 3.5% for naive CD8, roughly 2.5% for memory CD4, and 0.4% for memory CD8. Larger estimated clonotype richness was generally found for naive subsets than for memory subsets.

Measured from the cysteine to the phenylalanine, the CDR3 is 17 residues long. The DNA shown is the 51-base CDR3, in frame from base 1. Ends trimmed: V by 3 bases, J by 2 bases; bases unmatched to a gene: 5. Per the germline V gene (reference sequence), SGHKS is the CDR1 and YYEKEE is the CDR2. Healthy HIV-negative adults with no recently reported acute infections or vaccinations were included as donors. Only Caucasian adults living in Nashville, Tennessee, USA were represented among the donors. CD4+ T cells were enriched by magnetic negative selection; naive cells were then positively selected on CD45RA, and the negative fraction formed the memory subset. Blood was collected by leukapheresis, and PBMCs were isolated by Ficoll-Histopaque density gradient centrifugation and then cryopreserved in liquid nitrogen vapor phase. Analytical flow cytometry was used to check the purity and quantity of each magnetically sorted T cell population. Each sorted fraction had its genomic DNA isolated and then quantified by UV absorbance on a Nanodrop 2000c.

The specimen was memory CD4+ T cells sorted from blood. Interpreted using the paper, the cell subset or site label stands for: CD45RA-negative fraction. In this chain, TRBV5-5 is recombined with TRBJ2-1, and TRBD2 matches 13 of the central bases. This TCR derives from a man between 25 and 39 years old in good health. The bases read TGTGCCAGCAGCTCCCGGACTAGCGGGGGTACCTACAATGAGCAGTTCTTC. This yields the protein CASSSRTSGGTYNEQFF.